The rows below give T cell receptor beta chains drawn from one sample of a study of OX40 agonist ivuxolimab in advanced cancers. Clones were sequenced by immunoSEQ multiplex PCR, and TCRdb holds only the in-frame ones, with some missing. This sample has some 87,000 clones; 90% to 95% occur once, and the top ten carry approximately 11%. The sequencing here drew on CD4+ or CD8+ T cells sorted from blood, taken in a trial of the OX40 agonist ivuxolimab. These receptors all come from an adult with an advanced solid tumor such as melanoma, head and neck, liver or kidney cancer. Both conserved end residues are part of each CDR3. D genes are given only for firm matches. Rows may omit the clone size; those that give it use once, few, many or a size class.

v_call	d_call	clone_size	j_call	cdr3_aa	cdr3_nt
TRBV5-1	TRBD1	.	TRBJ1-1	CASSFLTQGAGTEAFF	TGCGCCAGCAGCTTCTTAACTCAGGGGGCTGGGACTGAAGCTTTCTTT
TRBV4-3	.	.	TRBJ2-1	CASSQDGSTYNEQFF	TGCGCCAGCAGCCAAGATGGGTCTACGTACAATGAGCAGTTCTTC
TRBV5-4	.	.	TRBJ1-1	CASSFGGGTEAFF	TGTGCCAGCAGCTTCGGGGGAGGCACTGAAGCTTTCTTT
TRBV25-1	TRBD1	.	TRBJ1-2	CASSGVGQGAYGYTF	TGTGCCAGCAGTGGAGTGGGACAGGGGGCCTATGGCTACACCTTC
TRBV27	.	.	TRBJ1-3	CASSFSSGHFAGNTIYF	TGTGCCAGCAGTTTTTCGTCGGGACACTTTGCCGGAAACACCATATATTTT
TRBV7-6	TRBD2	.	TRBJ2-2	CASSLELAQSTGELFF	TGTGCCAGCAGCTTAGAACTAGCGCAGAGCACCGGGGAGCTGTTTTTT
TRBV27	TRBD1	.	TRBJ2-7	CASSFRDRVWEQYF	TGTGCCAGCAGTTTCCGGGACAGGGTGTGGGAGCAGTACTTC
TRBV5-5	.	.	TRBJ1-1	CASSSPTVDTEAFF	TGTGCCAGCAGCAGTCCGACTGTGGACACTGAAGCTTTCTTT
TRBV6-4	.	.	TRBJ2-1	CASSEGLRGGSYNEQFF	TGTGCCAGCAGTGAGGGACTGCGCGGTGGCTCCTACAATGAGCAGTTCTTC
TRBV20-1	.	.	TRBJ1-1	CSVQMNTEAFF	TGCAGTGTTCAAATGAACACTGAAGCTTTCTTT
TRBV6-5	.	few	TRBJ1-1	CASSYDSGATEAFF	TGTGCCAGCAGTTACGATTCAGGGGCGACTGAAGCTTTCTTT
TRBV4-2	.	.	TRBJ2-7	CASSQAVGGEQYF	TGTGCCAGCAGCCAAGCGGTGGGTGGGGAGCAGTACTTC
TRBV19	.	few	TRBJ1-1	CASRPGHTEAFF	TGTGCCAGTAGACCGGGCCACACTGAAGCTTTCTTT
TRBV6-1	.	.	TRBJ1-1	CASSEKAKWTEAFF	TGTGCCAGCAGTGAAAAAGCAAAGTGGACTGAAGCTTTCTTT
TRBV7-9	.	.	TRBJ2-5	CASSPTDRETQYF	TGTGCCAGCAGCCCGACAGATAGGGAGACCCAGTACTTC
TRBV5-6	TRBD2	.	TRBJ2-7	CASSLTSGSRRQYF	TGTGCCAGCAGCTTAACTAGCGGGAGTAGGCGGCAGTACTTC
TRBV9	TRBD1	.	TRBJ2-7	CASSPGTGTYEQYF	TGTGCCAGCAGCCCAGGGACAGGAACCTACGAGCAGTACTTC
TRBV6-5	TRBD2	.	TRBJ2-1	CASSLAGQSYNEQFF	TGTGCCAGCAGTTTAGCGGGACAATCCTACAATGAGCAGTTCTTC
TRBV4-1	.	.	TRBJ1-2	CASSPTDSATYGYTF	TGCGCCAGCAGCCCAACGGACAGTGCTACCTATGGCTACACCTTC
TRBV23-1	.	.	TRBJ2-7	CASSHSSLSESFSEQYF	TGCGCCAGCAGTCACTCAAGTCTTTCGGAGTCTTTCTCCGAGCAGTACTTC
TRBV27	.	few	TRBJ2-1	CASSLLRAAYNEQFF	TGTGCCAGCAGTTTATTGCGTGCCGCCTACAATGAGCAGTTCTTC
TRBV28	.	.	TRBJ2-7	CASSLTGFHEQYF	TGTGCCAGCAGCCTAACGGGGTTCCACGAGCAGTACTTC
TRBV19	.	.	TRBJ2-3	CASSMKQGTDTQYF	TGTGCCAGTAGTATGAAACAGGGTACGGATACGCAGTATTTT
TRBV10-3	TRBD1	.	TRBJ1-2	CAIRTGTGDGYTF	TGTGCCATCAGGACCGGGACAGGGGATGGCTACACCTTC
TRBV5-6	.	.	TRBJ2-7	CASSRADLGGGDYEQYF	TGTGCCAGCAGCAGGGCCGACTTAGGAGGAGGTGACTACGAGCAGTACTTC
TRBV10-2	.	.	TRBJ1-1	CASSEMGGTEAFF	TGCGCCAGCAGTGAAATGGGAGGGACTGAAGCTTTCTTT
TRBV7-9	TRBD1	.	TRBJ1-3	CASSYTGGYGNTIYF	TGTGCCAGCAGTTACACAGGGGGTTATGGGAACACCATATATTTT